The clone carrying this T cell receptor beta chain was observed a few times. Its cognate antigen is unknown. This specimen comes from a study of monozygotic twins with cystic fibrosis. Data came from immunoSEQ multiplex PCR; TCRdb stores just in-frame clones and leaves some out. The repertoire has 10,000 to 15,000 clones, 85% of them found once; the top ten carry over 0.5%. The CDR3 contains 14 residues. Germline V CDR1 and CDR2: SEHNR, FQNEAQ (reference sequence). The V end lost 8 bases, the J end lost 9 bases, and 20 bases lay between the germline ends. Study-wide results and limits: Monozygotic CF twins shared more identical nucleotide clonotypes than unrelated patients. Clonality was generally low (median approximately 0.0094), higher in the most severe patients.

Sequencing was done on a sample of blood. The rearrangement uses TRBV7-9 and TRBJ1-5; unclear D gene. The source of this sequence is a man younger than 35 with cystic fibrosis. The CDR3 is CASRYMGELGPQHF. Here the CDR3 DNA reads TGTGCCAGCCGTTACATGGGAGAGTTGGGGCCCCAGCATTTT.